These 24 T cell receptor beta chains were all obtained from the same sample, sequenced in a study of beta chain features in type 1 diabetes. Regarding the study as a whole: Moderate yet significant TCRB CDR3 shortening was seen in Type 1 diabetes patients in all four CD4+ subsets.

No antigens are known for them. Of the isolated RNA, all was reverse transcribed, and so the sequenced material was expressed TCRB transcripts. Profiled with immunoSEQ multiplex PCR; TCRdb holds only in-frame clones, not every one. The sample yields 310,000 or so clones, about 15% seen once. The sequenced sample was naive CD4+ T cells from blood. The receptors here all came from a young man with type 1 diabetes.

The chain couples TRBV2 to TRBJ2-1, with 8 positions matching TRBD2. V shed 1 base, J shed 7 bases, and the junction held 9 bases outside the gene matches. Germline CDR1 SNHLY, CDR2 FYNNEI. CDR3 length equals 16 residues. CDR3 sequence reads: CASSEGVGLDKNEQFF. Here the CDR3 DNA reads TGTGCCAGCAGTGAAGGGGTGGGACTAGACAAGAATGAGCAGTTCTTC.

Only a few counts were recorded for this clone. The rearrangement links TRBV7-2 to TRBJ2-3; 7 nucleotides agree with TRBD2. CDR1 is SGHTA, CDR2 FQGNSA, per germline. CDR3 length equals 14 residues. J gave up 6 bases and V 5 bases, and 8 bases lay outside the gene matches. The CDR3 here is CASSRGGSSDTQYF. The CDR3 nucleotides read TGTGCCAGCAGCCGCGGGGGATCCTCGGATACGCAGTATTTT. Complete variable domain (other parts from reference TRBV7-2 and TRBJ2-3): GAGVSQSPSNKVTEKGKDVELRCDPISGHTALYWYRQSLGQGLEFLIYFQGNSAPDKSGLPSDRFSAERTGGSVSTLTIQRTQQEDSAVYLCASSRGGSSDTQYFGPGTRLTVL.

This clone has just a few counts. The chain couples TRBV2 to TRBJ1-6; possible D gene TRBD1, 6 bases. The CDR3 covers 16 residues. V dropped 4 bases and J dropped 0 bases, with 10 bases sitting between them. Germline V CDR1 and CDR2: SNHLY, FYNNEI. DNA for the CDR3: TGTGCCAGCAGTGGTCAGGGGAGCTCCTATAATTCACCCCTCCACTTT. Its translation is CASSGQGSSYNSPLHF.

The V gene is TRBV30, the J gene TRBJ1-1, with 10 bases lining up with TRBD1. This CDR3 has 15 residues. The V segment lost 1 base and the J segment 1 base; nucleotides outside the gene matches: 3. CDR1 is GTSNPN and CDR2 is SVGIG in the germline V gene (reference sequence). The CDR3 bases are TGTGCCTGGAGTGGAGGGGACAGGGGGAACACTGAAGCTTTCTTT. It yields the protein CAWSGGDRGNTEAFF.

This rearrangement joins TRBV5-1 to TRBJ2-1; tentatively, D is TRBD2 (6 bases). The CDR3 contains 15 residues. V lost 2 bases and J 3 bases, leaving 12 bases between the germline ends. Germline V lookup: CDR1 SGHRS, CDR2 YFSETQ. The CDR3 here is CASSFPGTYYNEQFF. The CDR3 DNA reads TGCGCCAGCAGCTTTCCCGGGACTTACTACAATGAGCAGTTCTTC.

This clone was seen a handful of times. The chain carries TRBV7-8 and TRBJ2-4; TRBD1 might be the D (6 bases). Germline V gene sequence: CDR1 SGHVS, CDR2 FQNEAQ. CDR3 size: 16 residues. Trimming took 3 bases from V and 0 from J, leaving 12 bases between them. CDR3 protein: CASSFDRLIAKNIQYF. As DNA, the CDR3 is TGTGCCAGCAGCTTTGACAGGCTAATAGCCAAAAACATTCAGTACTTC.

V and J are TRBV14 and TRBJ2-7; 9 bases map to TRBD2. This CDR3 has 14 amino acids. Trimming at V came to 4 bases and at J to 4 bases, leaving 5 bases not matched to a gene. Germline-derived CDR1 and CDR2 are SGHDN and FVKESK. The DNA of the CDR3 is TGTGCCAGCAGCCTGAGCCTAGCGGGATACGAGCAGTACTTC. Amino acid sequence: CASSLSLAGYEQYF.

This rearrangement joins TRBV5-4 to TRBJ2-5; perhaps TRBD2 as D (6 bases). This CDR3 has 13 amino acids. Germline V lookup: CDR1 SGHNT, CDR2 YYREEE (reference sequence). V was cut by 4 bases and J by 5 bases, with 12 bases left in between. The CDR3 is CASSRSGRETQYF. The CDR3 region has the DNA TGTGCCAGCAGCCGCTCAGGGAGGGAGACCCAGTACTTC.

The CDR3 region is CASSPIAGGPNEQFF. The CDR3 nucleotides read TGCGCCAGCAGCCCCATAGCAGGGGGGCCTAATGAGCAGTTCTTC. The chain employs TRBV4-3 and TRBJ2-1, with D possibly being TRBD1 (7 bases). Trimming pared 4 bases from V and 7 bases from J, leaving 17 bases between. Germline values: CDR1 LGHNA, CDR2 YSLEER. The CDR3 contains 15 residues.

This clone came up a few times. The rearrangement uses TRBV14 and TRBJ2-1; TRBD2 agrees at 15 bases. The CDR3 consists of 15 residues. In germline, CDR1 is SGHDN, CDR2 FVKESK. The V and J ends lost 4 bases and 7 bases, in that order; junction bases with no gene match: 2. The CDR3 coding sequence is TGTGCCAGCAGCCGCGGGACTAGCGGGGGGAATGAGCAGTTCTTC. It is translated as CASSRGTSGGNEQFF.

This clone was seen a handful of times. CDR3 nucleotide sequence: TGCAGCGTTTGGGGCCCATTGTCCTACAATGAGCAGTTCTTC. Protein product: CSVWGPLSYNEQFF. J is TRBJ2-1 and V is TRBV29-1; D perhaps matches TRBD1 (5 bases). V shed 5 bases and J shed 1 base, with 12 bases lying between them. This CDR3 region has 14 residues. The germline gives CDR1 SQVTM, CDR2 ANQGSEA.

The chain recombines TRBV5-1 with TRBJ2-6, with a weak D call TRBD1 (6 bases). The CDR3 has 16 residues. Trimming shortened V by 3 bases and J by 0 bases, and 10 bases separated the two germline ends. The germline V gene has CDR1 SGHRS and CDR2 YFSETQ. The CDR3 loop reads CASSWTANSGANVLTF. CDR3 nucleotide sequence: TGCGCCAGCAGCTGGACAGCAAACTCTGGGGCCAACGTCCTGACTTTC.

The J gene is TRBJ2-5, the V gene TRBV30; TRBD2 agrees at 9 bases. With 5 bases clipped from V and 4 bases from J, the junction kept 5 bases outside the gene matches. This CDR3 spans 13 amino acids. In germline, CDR1 is GTSNPN, CDR2 SVGIG (reference sequence). Here the CDR3 reads CAWSVSGRETQYF. As DNA, the CDR3 is TGTGCCTGGTCCGTTAGCGGGAGAGAGACCCAGTACTTC.

Concerning this clone: At one end the junction does not follow the germline gene, possibly because of a read error. V usage is TRBV9 and J usage is TRBJ1-2, with D maybe TRBD1 (5 bases). Germline V CDR1 and CDR2: SGDLS, YYNGEE. The CDR3 extends over 15 amino acids. This chain's CDR3 is CANSVGSRADYGYTF. CDR3 DNA: TGTGCCAACAGCGTAGGGAGCAGGGCAGACTATGGCTACACCTTC.

This sequence joins TRBV25-1 and TRBJ2-5, with 11 bases identical to TRBD2. V shed 3 bases and J 5 bases; nucleotides not matched to a gene: 8. The germline CDR1 and CDR2 sequences are MGHDK and SYGVNS. The CDR3 length is 16 residues. The CDR3 reads CASSDFSGGAGETQYF. CDR3 in DNA: TGTGCCAGCAGTGATTTTAGCGGGGGGGCCGGGGAGACCCAGTACTTC.

The rearrangement links TRBV6-6 to TRBJ2-2, with D possibly TRBD1 on 5 matching bases. Trimming stripped 6 bases from V and 0 bases from J, with 11 bases between. The germline CDR1 and CDR2 sequences are MNHNY and SVGAGI (reference sequence). The CDR3 spans 15 residues. CDR3 region: CASSLDSPNTGELFF. CDR3 in DNA: TGTGCCAGCAGCCTCGACAGCCCGAACACCGGGGAGCTGTTTTTT.

There are a few counts of this clone. In DNA form, the CDR3 reads TGTGCCAGCGGGAACCTACTAGCGGGTGCCGGGGAGCTGTTTTTT. Translating gives CASGNLLAGAGELFF. J is TRBJ2-2 and V is TRBV5-4, with 9 bases lining up with TRBD2. CDR3 length equals 15 residues. CDR1 is SGHNT and CDR2 is YYREEE in the germline V gene (reference sequence). J was trimmed by 6 bases and V by 7 bases; bases with no gene match: 10.

CDR3 residues: CASSRKTGDREKLFF. Here the CDR3 DNA reads TGTGCCAGCAGTCGTAAGACAGGGGATCGGGAAAAACTGTTTTTT. The chain uses TRBV27 and TRBJ1-4; TRBD1 aligns across 8 bases. This CDR3 has 15 amino acids. Germline-derived CDR1 and CDR2 are MNHEY and SMNVEV (reference sequence). J was trimmed by 8 bases and V by 5 bases; bases with no gene match: 10.

The chain joins TRBV28 to TRBJ1-2; 7 bases match TRBD1. The trim removed 5 bases at V and 6 bases at J, leaving 9 bases unmatched. The germline gives CDR1 MDHEN, CDR2 SYDVKM. This CDR3 contains 14 residues. DNA for the CDR3: TGTGCCAGCAGTGTCTATACAGGGGTGGATGGCTACACCTTC. Its protein is CASSVYTGVDGYTF.

This chain uses TRBV5-5 with TRBJ1-2; D is possibly TRBD1 (6 bases). There are 17 residues in the CDR3. V was trimmed by 1 base and J by 2 bases, leaving 18 bases between them. Germline V gene sequence: CDR1 SGHKS, CDR2 YYEKEE (reference sequence). This chain's CDR3 is CASSLRTGYVMNYGYTF. For the CDR3, the DNA is TGTGCCAGCAGCTTGCGAACAGGGTACGTGATGAACTATGGCTACACCTTC.

V gene TRBV21-1 combines with J gene TRBJ2-7; the DNA was not used to check the table's D call, TRBD2. TRBV21-1 is deemed a pseudogene. This CDR3 region has 16 residues. For the CDR3, the DNA is TGTGCCAGCAGCAAAGGGGACTACCTCGTGTGGGGTGAGCAGTACTTC. As protein: CASSKGDYLVWGEQYF.

This chain joins TRBV27 and TRBJ1-2; TRBD1 might be the D (6 bases). Trimming removed 2 bases at V and 8 bases at J, with 12 bases between. Germline V lookup: CDR1 MNHEY, CDR2 SMNVEV (reference sequence). The CDR3 has 13 amino acids. The CDR3 nucleotides read TGTGCCAGCAGTTTAAGGTCAGGGGTAGGCTACACCTTC. Translation: CASSLRSGVGYTF.

The chain uses TRBV7-2 and TRBJ2-1; 11 bases align to TRBD2. V lost 3 bases and J lost 3; bases outside the gene matches: 4. Per the germline V gene, CDR1 is SGHTA and CDR2 is FQGNSA. The CDR3 is made up of 16 amino acids. DNA for the CDR3: TGTGCCAGCAGCTTCAGACTAGCGGGGATCTACAATGAGCAGTTCTTC. It is translated as CASSFRLAGIYNEQFF.

This clone was found a few times. V usage is TRBV7-9 and J usage is TRBJ1-1; the D is unclear. CDR3 length: 17 residues. V gave up 2 bases and J gave up 1 base, with 17 bases separating them. Germline-derived CDR1 and CDR2 are SEHNR and FQNEAQ (reference sequence). The CDR3 DNA reads as TGTGCCAGCAGCTTAAATTTTGGTCTACAGTCGAACACTGAAGCTTTCTTT. Its protein is CASSLNFGLQSNTEAFF. Full variable domain (remainder filled in from reference TRBV7-9 and TRBJ1-1): DTGVSQNPRHKITKRGQNVTFRCDPISEHNRLYWYRQTLGQGPEFLTYFQNEAQLEKSRLLSDRFSAERPKGSFSTLEIQRTEQGDSAMYLCASSLNFGLQSNTEAFFGQGTRLTVV.